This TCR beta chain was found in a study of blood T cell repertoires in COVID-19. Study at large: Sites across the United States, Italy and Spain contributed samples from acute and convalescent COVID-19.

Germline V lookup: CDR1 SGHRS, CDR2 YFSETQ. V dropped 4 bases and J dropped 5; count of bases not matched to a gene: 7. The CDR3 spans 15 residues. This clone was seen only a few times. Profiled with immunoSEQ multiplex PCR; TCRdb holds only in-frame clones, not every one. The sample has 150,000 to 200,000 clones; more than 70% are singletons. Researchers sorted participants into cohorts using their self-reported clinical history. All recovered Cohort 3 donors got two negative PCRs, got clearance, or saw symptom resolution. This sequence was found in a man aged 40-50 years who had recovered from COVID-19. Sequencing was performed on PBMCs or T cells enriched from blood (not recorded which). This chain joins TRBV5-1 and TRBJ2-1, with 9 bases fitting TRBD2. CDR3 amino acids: CASSGGGAGDNEQFF. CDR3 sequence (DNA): TGCGCCAGCAGCGGCGGGGGGGCCGGGGACAATGAGCAGTTCTTC.